A selection of T cell receptor beta chains follows, all from one sample in a study of CD8 T cells in ankylosing spondylitis. TCRdb reprocessed the 5' RACE reads via MiXCR and lists one record per CDR3 protein. The data show around 150,000 distinct CDR3 sequences, roughly 44% seen once. Sequencing used synovial fluid, either unsorted or a sorted T cell fraction (not recorded which). The source of these receptors is a male donor with ankylosing spondylitis. CDR3s include the opening cysteine and the closing phenylalanine or tryptophan. A D gene is named only where the DNA matches it firmly. Only part of the rows carry a size: once, few, many, or a class if the clone is expanded.

size	D	J	V	CDR3	DNA
.	.	TRBJ1-1	TRBV5-1	CASSSEVYWDTEAFF	TGCGCCAGCAGCTCCGAAGTGTATTGGGACACTGAAGCTTTCTTT
.	.	TRBJ2-3	TRBV29-1	CSVDYGIFSTDTQYF	TGCAGCGTTGATTATGGTATTTTTAGTACAGATACGCAGTATTTT
.	.	TRBJ1-1	TRBV19	CASSVRGFTEAFF	TGTGCCAGTAGCGTCCGGGGTTTCACTGAAGCTTTCTTT
many	TRBD1	TRBJ1-4	TRBV4-2	CASSQDRQGNEKLFF	TGTGCCAGCAGCCAAGATAGACAGGGAAACGAAAAACTGTTTTTT
few	.	TRBJ2-1	TRBV20-1	CSARAGVKGYNEQFF	TGCAGTGCTAGGGCCGGGGTTAAAGGGTACAATGAGCAGTTCTTC
.	.	TRBJ2-2	TRBV13	CASSMPGELFF	TGTGCCAGCAGCATGCCCGGGGAGCTGTTTTTT
.	.	TRBJ2-7	TRBV3-1	CASSQDLEAGEASYEQYF	TGTGCCAGCAGCCAAGATCTGGAGGCAGGGGAAGCGTCCTACGAGCAGTACTTC
.	.	TRBJ1-6	TRBV14	CASSQDWERPRSPLHF	TGTGCCAGCAGCCAAGATTGGGAACGGCCACGGTCACCCCTCCACTTT
.	.	TRBJ2-6	TRBV7-9	CASSPGVAGANVLTF	TGTGCCAGCAGCCCAGGGGTTGCTGGGGCCAACGTCCTGACTTTC
few	TRBD2	TRBJ2-1	TRBV4-1	CASSHDQLAALPFDEQFF	TGCGCCAGCAGCCACGACCAACTAGCGGCTCTTCCCTTCGATGAGCAGTTCTTC
once	.	TRBJ2-2	TRBV13	CASSQVWTVNTGELFF	TGTGCCAGCAGCCAAGTGTGGACAGTCAACACCGGGGAGCTGTTTTTT
few	.	TRBJ2-1	TRBV15	CATSRAQLVPSYNEQFF	TGTGCCACCAGCAGAGCGCAGCTAGTACCCTCCTACAATGAGCAGTTCTTC
.	TRBD1	TRBJ1-4	TRBV6-1	CASSVGQGLAEKLFF	TGTGCCAGCAGTGTTGGACAGGGTTTAGCTGAAAAACTGTTTTTT
.	.	TRBJ2-2	TRBV5-1	CASSPGGGQVGELFF	TGCGCCAGCTCCCCAGGTGGGGGGCAGGTCGGGGAGCTGTTTTTT
many	.	TRBJ2-1	TRBV12-3/TRBV12-4	CASSLVIAGFDEQFF	TGTGCCAGCAGTTTAGTGATTGCAGGGTTCGATGAGCAGTTCTTC
many	TRBD2	TRBJ2-5	TRBV9	CASSVEGVAGETQYF	TGTGCCAGCAGCGTAGAGGGAGTAGCGGGGGAGACCCAGTACTTC
.	TRBD1	TRBJ1-1	TRBV6-5	CASRYWDRGEAFF	TGTGCCAGCAGGTACTGGGACAGGGGAGAGGCTTTCTTT
.	.	TRBJ2-7	TRBV7-2	CASSYFHLPSYEQYF	TGTGCCAGCAGCTATTTCCACCTGCCTTCCTACGAGCAGTACTTC
few	TRBD2	TRBJ2-5	TRBV12-3/TRBV12-4	CASSSERDDQETQYF	TGTGCCAGCAGTTCCGAGCGGGACGACCAAGAGACCCAGTACTTC
.	.	TRBJ1-5	TRBV12-3/TRBV12-4	CASSFASSNQPQHF	TGTGCCAGCAGTTTCGCCAGTAGCAATCAGCCCCAGCATTTT
.	TRBD1	TRBJ2-1	TRBV15	CATSRVAGTGGNEQFF	TGTGCCACCAGCAGGGTTGCCGGGACAGGGGGCAATGAGCAGTTCTTC
.	.	TRBJ2-3	TRBV12-3/TRBV12-4	CASNPRGYNTDTQYF	TGTGCCAGCAACCCCCGTGGGTACAACACAGATACGCAGTATTTT
.	TRBD2	TRBJ2-1	TRBV18	CASSSGTTYNEQFF	TGTGCCAGCTCATCCGGGACTACTTACAATGAGCAGTTCTTC
.	TRBD1	TRBJ1-2	TRBV28	CASSLWGTGGANGYTF	TGTGCCAGCAGTTTATGGGGGACAGGGGGCGCAAATGGCTACACCTTC
few	.	TRBJ1-5	TRBV20-1	CSASKGSNQPQHF	TGCAGTGCCTCTAAGGGTAGCAATCAGCCCCAGCATTTT
few	.	TRBJ1-1	TRBV7-2	CASSFLGRGNTEAFF	TGTGCCAGCAGCTTTCTGGGAAGGGGGAACACTGAAGCTTTCTTT
few	.	TRBJ1-1	TRBV6-4	CASSRDTEAEAFF	TGTGCCAGCAGTCGGGACACCGAGGCTGAAGCTTTCTTT